This T cell receptor beta chain originates from a study of identical twins. Findings of the study overall: Conclusions relied on cross-sectional statistical analysis, not following the same donors. Out-of-frame alpha sequences shared by twins showed excess low generation probability.

Germline V CDR1 and CDR2: SGHAT, FQNNGV. Trimming removed 0 bases from V and 2 bases from J, with 5 bases in between. The CDR3 runs 13 residues. A universal primer site was created by template switching, with the cDNA bearing unique molecular identifiers. TCRdb re-called the 5' RACE reads through MiXCR, storing one row per CDR3 protein. The data show some 500,000 distinct CDR3 sequences, more than 13% seen once. In regard to this clonotype: The antigen remains unidentified.

These data were also filed under a second study, of yellow fever vaccine responses in identical twins. That investigation notes: Twins reportedly showed a vaccine T cell response that seemed partly convergent and partly personalized.

The genes are TRBV11-2 and TRBJ2-7, with D unclear. The sequence was obtained from a woman between 18 and 29 years old in good health. Sequencing input: CD4+ T cells sorted from blood. This CDR3 is CASSLEFAYEQYF. The DNA for the CDR3 is TGTGCCAGCAGCTTAGAATTCGCCTACGAGCAGTACTTC.